One TCR beta chain is described in this entry. Its antigen is currently unknown. This entry comes from a study of T cell responses to AZD1222 COVID-19 vaccine. Across the whole study: Analyses pooled second doses at about 4 or about 12 weeks. Study-wide results and caveats: In a largely white British group with more females than males, clonal diversity was possibly underestimated. Spike was spanned by vaccine-associated CD4 TCRs, with dominance at 160-218 and 743-854. There were repertoire samples only from the period after the peak T cell response.

The CDR3 has 14 amino acids. Germline assignment: CDR1 LGHDT and CDR2 YNNKEL (reference sequence). Trimming pared 4 bases from V and 7 bases from J, leaving 17 bases between. Clones were read by immunoSEQ multiplex PCR, and TCRdb kept only the in-frame ones, dropping some. The sample has fewer than 130,000 clones, around 92% seen once; the top ten hold roughly 7.8%. This sample comprised peripheral blood, obtained on day 0 of AZD1222 vaccination. The source of this sequence is an adult in good health. The V call is TRBV3-1 (or the pseudogene TRBV3-2), the J call TRBJ2-7; perhaps D is TRBD1 or TRBD2 (5 bases each). The CDR3 region is CASSRRDRWAEQYF. The CDR3 bases are TGTGCCAGCAGCCGTCGGGACCGCTGGGCTGAGCAGTACTTC.